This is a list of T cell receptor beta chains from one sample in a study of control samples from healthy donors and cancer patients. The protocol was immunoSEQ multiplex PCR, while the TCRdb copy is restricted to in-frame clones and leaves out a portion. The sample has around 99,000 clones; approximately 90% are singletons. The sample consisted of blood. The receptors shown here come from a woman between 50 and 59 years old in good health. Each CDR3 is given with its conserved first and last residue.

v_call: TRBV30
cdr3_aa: CAWSVLWVEGYTF

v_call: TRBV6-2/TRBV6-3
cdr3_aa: CASSYAPGQGYGYTF

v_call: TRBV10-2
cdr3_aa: CASSEGPLTGELFF

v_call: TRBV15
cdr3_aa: CATSRERANSGNTIYF

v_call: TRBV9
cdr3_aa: CASSVVSDRGYTF

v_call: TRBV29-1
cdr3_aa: CSVEGKGNALMNTEAFF

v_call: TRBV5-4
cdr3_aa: CASSLWHYPNEQFF

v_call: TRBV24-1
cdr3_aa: CATTPGSGELFF

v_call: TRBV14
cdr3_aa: CASRNRGAGNSPLHF

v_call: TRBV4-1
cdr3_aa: CASSQYGTGRYSNQPQHF

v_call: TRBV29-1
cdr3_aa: CSVDGLAVPLPETQYF

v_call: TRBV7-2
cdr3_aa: CASSKGQGETQYF

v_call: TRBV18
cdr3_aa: CASSPPYLDTQYF

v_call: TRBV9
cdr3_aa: CASSLGDHLNTEAFF

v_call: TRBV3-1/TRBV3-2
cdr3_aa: CASSPPQDSPLHF

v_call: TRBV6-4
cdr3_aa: CASRGQGNSPLHF

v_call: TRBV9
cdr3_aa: CASSSGGSKNEKLFF

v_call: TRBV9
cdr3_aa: CASSTGLAGRDTQYF

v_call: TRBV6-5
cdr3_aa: CASRGSQRNQPQHF

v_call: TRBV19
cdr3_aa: CASSIGPGRVNEQFF

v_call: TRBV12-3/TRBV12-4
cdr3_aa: CASNYGEKLFF

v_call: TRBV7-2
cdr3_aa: CASSPRDSRYNEQFF

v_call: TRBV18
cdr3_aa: CASLTRGTDVNEQFF

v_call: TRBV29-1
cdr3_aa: CSGGDSGYEQYF

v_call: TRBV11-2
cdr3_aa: CASTSGGRNNSPLHF

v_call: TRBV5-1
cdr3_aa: CASSLGRLAQTRGEKLFF

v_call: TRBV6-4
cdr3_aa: CASSEGQASYNEQFF

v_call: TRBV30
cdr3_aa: CAWIRRGLSNTGELFF

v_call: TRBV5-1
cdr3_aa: CASSSLRANGELFF

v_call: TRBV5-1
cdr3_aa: CASSPRRQDVEAFF

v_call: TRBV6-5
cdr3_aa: CASSYSTTQPQHF

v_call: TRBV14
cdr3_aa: CASSTGTGPNQPQHF

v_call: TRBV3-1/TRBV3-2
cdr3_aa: CASSQVTGLSEAFF

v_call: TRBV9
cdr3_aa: CASSRDFSSYNEQFF

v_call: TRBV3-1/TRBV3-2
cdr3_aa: CASSQEPPWVRGSNTIYF

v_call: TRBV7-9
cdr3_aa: CASSFLNEQFF

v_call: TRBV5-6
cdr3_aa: CASSLGQGVYGYTF

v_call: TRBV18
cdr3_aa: CTSSREGYNEQFF

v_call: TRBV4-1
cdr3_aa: CASSAQLFGYTF

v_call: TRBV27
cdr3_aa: CASSPGLVLGELFF

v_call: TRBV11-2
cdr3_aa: CASSFSTRGRRNSGELFF

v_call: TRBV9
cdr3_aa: CASSVNSNQPQHF

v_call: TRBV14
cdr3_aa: CASSRLRTGELFF

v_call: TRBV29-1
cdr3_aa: CSVVGAPTDTQYF

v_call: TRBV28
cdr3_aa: CASSPPDGLTDTQYF

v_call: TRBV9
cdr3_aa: CASSAPGQGITDTQYF

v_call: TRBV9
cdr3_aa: CASSVRGANTGELFF

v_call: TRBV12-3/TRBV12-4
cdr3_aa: CASSPGTNQPQHF

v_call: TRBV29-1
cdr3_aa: CSVDPYPGNTIYF

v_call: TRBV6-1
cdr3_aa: CASSENRPPQYF

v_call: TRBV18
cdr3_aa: CASSPGTGNMNTEAFF

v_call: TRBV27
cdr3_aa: CASSTRDRVNSGANVLTF

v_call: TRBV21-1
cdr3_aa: CASSLPTPNEQFF